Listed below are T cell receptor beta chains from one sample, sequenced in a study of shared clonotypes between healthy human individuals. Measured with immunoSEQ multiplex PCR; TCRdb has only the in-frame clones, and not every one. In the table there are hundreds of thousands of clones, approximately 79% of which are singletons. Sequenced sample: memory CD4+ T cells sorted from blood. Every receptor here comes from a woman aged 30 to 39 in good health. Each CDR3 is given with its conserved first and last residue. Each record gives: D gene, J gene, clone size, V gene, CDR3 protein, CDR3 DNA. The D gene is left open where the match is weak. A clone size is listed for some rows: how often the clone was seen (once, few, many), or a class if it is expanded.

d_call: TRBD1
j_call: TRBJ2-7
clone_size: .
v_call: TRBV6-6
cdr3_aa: CASSYEGQGVNEQYF
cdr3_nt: TGTGCCAGCAGTTACGAGGGACAGGGGGTCAACGAGCAGTACTTC

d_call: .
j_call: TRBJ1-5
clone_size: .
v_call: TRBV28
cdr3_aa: CASSSTAGNAQPQHF
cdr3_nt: TGTGCCAGCAGTTCCACGGCAGGGAACGCCCAGCCCCAGCATTTT

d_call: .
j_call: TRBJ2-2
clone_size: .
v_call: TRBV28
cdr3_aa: CASSPDGGIIGELFF
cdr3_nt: TGTGCCAGCAGTCCGGACGGAGGCATAATCGGGGAGCTGTTTTTT

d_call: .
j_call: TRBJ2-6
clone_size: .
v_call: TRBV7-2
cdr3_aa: CASSPHGATLSGANVLTF
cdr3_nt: TGTGCCAGCAGCCCCCATGGGGCGACCCTCTCTGGGGCCAACGTCCTGACTTTC

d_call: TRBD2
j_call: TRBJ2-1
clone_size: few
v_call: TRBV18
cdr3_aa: CASSPPTLAGGDEQFF
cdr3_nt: TGTGCCAGCTCACCACCGACCCTGGCGGGAGGGGACGAGCAGTTCTTC

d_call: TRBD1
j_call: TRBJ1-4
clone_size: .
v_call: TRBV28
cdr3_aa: CASSIRDRVNEKLFF
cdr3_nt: TGTGCCAGCAGTATCCGGGACAGGGTAAATGAAAAACTGTTTTTT

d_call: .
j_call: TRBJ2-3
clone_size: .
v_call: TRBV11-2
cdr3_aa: CASSISGSRRDTQYF
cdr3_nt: TGTGCCAGCAGCATTAGCGGTTCGCGGAGGGATACGCAGTATTTT

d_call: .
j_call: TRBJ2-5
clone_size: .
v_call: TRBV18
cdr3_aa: CASSADRRETQYF
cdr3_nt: TGTGCCAGCTCAGCGGACAGAAGAGAGACCCAGTACTTC

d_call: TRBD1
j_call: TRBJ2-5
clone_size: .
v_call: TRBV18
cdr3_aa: CASSLGTGSQETQYF
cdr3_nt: TGTGCCAGCTCCCTCGGGACAGGTAGCCAAGAGACCCAGTACTTC

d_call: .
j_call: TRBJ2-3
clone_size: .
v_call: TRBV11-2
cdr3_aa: CASSLTENTQYF
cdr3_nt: TGTGCCAGCAGCTTAACGGAAAATACGCAGTATTTT

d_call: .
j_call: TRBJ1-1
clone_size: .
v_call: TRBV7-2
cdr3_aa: CASSSRAGGGNTEAFF
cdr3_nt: TGTGCCAGCAGCTCCAGGGCGGGGGGCGGTAACACTGAAGCTTTCTTT

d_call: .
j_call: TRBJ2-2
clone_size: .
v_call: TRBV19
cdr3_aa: CASSRQTTGELFF
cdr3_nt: TGTGCCAGTAGTAGGCAGACCACCGGGGAGCTGTTTTTT

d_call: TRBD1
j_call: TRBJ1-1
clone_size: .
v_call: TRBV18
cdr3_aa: CASSLGQGANTEAFF
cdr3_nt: TGTGCCAGCTCACTGGGACAGGGGGCGAACACTGAAGCTTTCTTT

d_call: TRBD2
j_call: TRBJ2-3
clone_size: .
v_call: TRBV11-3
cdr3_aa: CASSLGSGTTDTQYF
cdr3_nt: TGTGCCAGCAGCTTAGGTAGCGGGACGACAGATACGCAGTATTTT

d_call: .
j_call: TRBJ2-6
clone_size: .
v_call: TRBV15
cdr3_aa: CATSRGDPGANVLTF
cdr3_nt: TGTGCCACCAGCAGGGGAGACCCTGGGGCCAACGTCCTGACTTTC

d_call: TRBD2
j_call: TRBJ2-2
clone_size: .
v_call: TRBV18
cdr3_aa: CASSPPGLAGVTGELFF
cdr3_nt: TGTGCCAGCTCACCACCGGGACTAGCGGGAGTGACCGGGGAGCTGTTTTTT

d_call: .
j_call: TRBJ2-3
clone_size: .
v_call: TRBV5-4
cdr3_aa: CASSQDLRDTDTQYF
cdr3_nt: TGTGCCAGCAGCCAGGACTTAAGGGACACAGATACGCAGTATTTT

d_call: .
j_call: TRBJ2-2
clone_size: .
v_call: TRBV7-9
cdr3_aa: CASSPRGGGDRELFF
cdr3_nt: TGTGCCAGCAGCCCGAGGGGAGGGGGAGACCGGGAGCTGTTTTTT

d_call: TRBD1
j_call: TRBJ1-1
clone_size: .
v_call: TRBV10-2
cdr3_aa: CASKDRDYTEAFF
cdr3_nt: TGCGCCAGCAAGGACAGGGACTACACTGAAGCTTTCTTT

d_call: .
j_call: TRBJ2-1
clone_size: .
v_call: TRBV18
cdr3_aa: CASSPRLRGEGEQFF
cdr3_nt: TGTGCCAGCTCACCCCGTTTGCGGGGAGAGGGTGAGCAGTTCTTC

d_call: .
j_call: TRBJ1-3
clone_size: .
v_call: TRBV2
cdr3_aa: CASSGSLPGGNTIYF
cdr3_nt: TGTGCCAGCAGTGGCTCTCTACCAGGGGGAAACACCATATATTTT

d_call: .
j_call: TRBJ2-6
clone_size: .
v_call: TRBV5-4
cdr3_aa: CASSPQTSSGANVLTF
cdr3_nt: TGTGCCAGCAGCCCCCAAACTAGCTCTGGGGCCAACGTCCTGACTTTC

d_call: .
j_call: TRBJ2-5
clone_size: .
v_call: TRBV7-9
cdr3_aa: CASSLWESQETQYF
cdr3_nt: TGTGCCAGCAGCTTATGGGAGTCACAAGAGACCCAGTACTTC

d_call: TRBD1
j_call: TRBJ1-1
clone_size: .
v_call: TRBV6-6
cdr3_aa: CASSLRPGQDEAFF
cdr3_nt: TGTGCCAGCAGTCTACGACCGGGACAGGATGAAGCTTTCTTT

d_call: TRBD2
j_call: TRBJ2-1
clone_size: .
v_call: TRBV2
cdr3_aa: CASRLLAGVNNEQFF
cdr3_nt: TGTGCCAGCAGATTACTAGCGGGAGTGAACAATGAGCAGTTCTTC

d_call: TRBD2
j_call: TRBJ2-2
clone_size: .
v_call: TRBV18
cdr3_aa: CASSALAGELSGELFF
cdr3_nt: TGTGCCAGCTCAGCCCTAGCGGGAGAGTTGTCCGGGGAGCTGTTTTTT

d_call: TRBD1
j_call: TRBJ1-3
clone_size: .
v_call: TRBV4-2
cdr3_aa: CASSLTGISGNTIYF
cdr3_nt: TGTGCCAGCAGCCTGACAGGGATCTCTGGAAACACCATATATTTT

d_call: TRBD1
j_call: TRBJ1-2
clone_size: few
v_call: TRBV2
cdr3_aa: CASSDGTGGNYGYTF
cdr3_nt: TGTGCCAGCAGTGATGGGACAGGGGGGAACTATGGCTACACCTTC

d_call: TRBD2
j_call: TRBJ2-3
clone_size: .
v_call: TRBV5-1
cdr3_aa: CASSLTSGTDTQYF
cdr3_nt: TGCGCCAGCAGCTTGACTAGCGGCACAGATACGCAGTATTTT

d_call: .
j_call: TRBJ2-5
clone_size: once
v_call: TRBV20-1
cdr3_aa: CSERFQETQYF
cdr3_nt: TGCAGTGAAAGATTCCAAGAGACCCAGTACTTC

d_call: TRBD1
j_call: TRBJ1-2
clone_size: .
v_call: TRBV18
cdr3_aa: CASQGDSYGYTF
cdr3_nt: TGTGCCAGCCAAGGGGACAGCTATGGCTACACCTTC

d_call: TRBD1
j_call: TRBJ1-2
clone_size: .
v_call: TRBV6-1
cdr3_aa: CAARTGNPNYGYTF
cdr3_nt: TGTGCCGCGCGGACAGGGAACCCTAACTATGGCTACACCTTC

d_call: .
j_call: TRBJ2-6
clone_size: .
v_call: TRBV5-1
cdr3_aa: CASSSAGSGANVLTF
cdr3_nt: TGCGCCAGCAGCTCCGCCGGTTCTGGGGCCAACGTCCTGACTTTC

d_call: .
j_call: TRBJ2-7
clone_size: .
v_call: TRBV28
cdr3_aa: CASNSLLANYEQYF
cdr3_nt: TGTGCCAGCAACAGCCTACTGGCCAACTACGAGCAGTACTTC

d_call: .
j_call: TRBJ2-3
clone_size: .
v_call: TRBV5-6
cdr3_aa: CASSLTGRGDTQYF
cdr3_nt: TGTGCCAGCAGCCTGACAGGGAGGGGAGATACGCAGTATTTT

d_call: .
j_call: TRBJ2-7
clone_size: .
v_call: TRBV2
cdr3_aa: CASSENTNSYEQYF
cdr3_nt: TGTGCCAGCAGTGAAAACACGAACTCCTACGAGCAGTACTTC

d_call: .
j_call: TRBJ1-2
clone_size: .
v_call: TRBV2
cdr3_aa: CASGLGASGYTF
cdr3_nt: TGTGCCAGCGGCCTGGGGGCAAGTGGCTACACCTTC

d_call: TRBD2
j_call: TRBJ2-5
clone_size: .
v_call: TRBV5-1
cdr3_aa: CASSPQTSGVETQYF
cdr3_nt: TGCGCCAGCAGCCCCCAGACTAGCGGGGTAGAGACCCAGTACTTC

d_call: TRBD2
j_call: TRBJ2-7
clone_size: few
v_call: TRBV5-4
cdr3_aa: CASSGGLAGGSYEQYF
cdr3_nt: TGTGCCAGCAGCGGGGGACTAGCGGGAGGATCCTACGAGCAGTACTTC

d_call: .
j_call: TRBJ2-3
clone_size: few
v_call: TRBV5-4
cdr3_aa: CASSRGSFTDTQYF
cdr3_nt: TGTGCCAGCAGCAGGGGGAGTTTCACAGATACGCAGTATTTT

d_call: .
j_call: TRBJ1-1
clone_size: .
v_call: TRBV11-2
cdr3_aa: CASSPNRASEAFF
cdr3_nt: TGTGCCAGCAGCCCCAACAGGGCTAGTGAAGCTTTCTTT

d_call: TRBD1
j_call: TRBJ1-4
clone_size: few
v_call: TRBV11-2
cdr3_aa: CASSLQLQGALNEKLFF
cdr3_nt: TGTGCCAGCAGCTTACAGTTACAGGGGGCCCTTAATGAAAAACTGTTTTTT

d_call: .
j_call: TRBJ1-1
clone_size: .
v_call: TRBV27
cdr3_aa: CASSPGQGWTEAFF
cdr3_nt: TGTGCCAGCAGTCCTGGACAAGGGTGGACTGAAGCTTTCTTT

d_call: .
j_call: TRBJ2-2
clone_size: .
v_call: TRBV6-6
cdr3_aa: CASSYSSTGNTGELFF
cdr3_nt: TGTGCCAGCAGTTACTCGTCAACAGGGAACACCGGGGAGCTGTTTTTT

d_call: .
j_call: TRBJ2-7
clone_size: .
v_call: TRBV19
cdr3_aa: CASSIGHEQYF
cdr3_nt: TGTGCCAGTAGTATCGGCCACGAGCAGTACTTC

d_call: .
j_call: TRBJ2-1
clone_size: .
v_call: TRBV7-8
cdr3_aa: CASSLGWGLGQFF
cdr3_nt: TGTGCCAGCAGCTTAGGGTGGGGGCTTGGGCAGTTCTTC

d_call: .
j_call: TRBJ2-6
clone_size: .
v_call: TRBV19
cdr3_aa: CASTRRNSGANVLTF
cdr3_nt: TGTGCCAGTACCCGGAGAAACTCTGGGGCCAACGTCCTGACTTTC

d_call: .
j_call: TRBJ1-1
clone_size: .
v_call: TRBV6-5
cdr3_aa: CASSYRPDMNTEAFF
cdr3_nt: TGTGCCAGCAGTTACCGTCCAGACATGAACACTGAAGCTTTCTTT

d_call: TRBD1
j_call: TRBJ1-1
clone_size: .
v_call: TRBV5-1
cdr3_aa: CASSSGQGLLMNTEAFF
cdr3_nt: TGCGCCAGCAGCTCGGGACAGGGGCTCCTAATGAACACTGAAGCTTTCTTT

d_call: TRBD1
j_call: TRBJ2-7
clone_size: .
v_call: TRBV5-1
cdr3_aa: CASSPQGVAYEQYF
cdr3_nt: TGCGCCAGCTCTCCACAGGGGGTCGCCTACGAGCAGTACTTC

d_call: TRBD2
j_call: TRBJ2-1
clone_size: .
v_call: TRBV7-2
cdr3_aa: CASSPYGTSGRRNEQFF
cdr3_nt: TGTGCCAGCAGCCCCTACGGGACTAGCGGGAGGAGGAATGAGCAGTTCTTC

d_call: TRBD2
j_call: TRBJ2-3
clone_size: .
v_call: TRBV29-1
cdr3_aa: CSGGQRGSYDTQYF
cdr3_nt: TGCAGCGGGGGCCAGCGGGGTTCGTATGATACGCAGTATTTT

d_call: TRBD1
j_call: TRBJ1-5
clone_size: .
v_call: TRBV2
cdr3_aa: CASRGQVNQPQHF
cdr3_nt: TGTGCCAGCAGGGGACAGGTTAATCAGCCCCAGCATTTT

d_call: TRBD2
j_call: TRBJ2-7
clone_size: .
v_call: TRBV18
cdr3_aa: CASSPVAGFSYEQYF
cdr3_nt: TGTGCCAGCTCACCGGTAGCGGGTTTCTCCTACGAGCAGTACTTC

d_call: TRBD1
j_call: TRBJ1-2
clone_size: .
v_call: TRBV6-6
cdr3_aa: CASRSLTGRDGYTF
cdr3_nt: TGTGCCAGCAGGTCCCTGACAGGGAGGGATGGCTACACCTTC

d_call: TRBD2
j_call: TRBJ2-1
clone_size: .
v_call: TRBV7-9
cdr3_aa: CASSLAGRASGSEQFF
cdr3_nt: TGTGCCAGCAGCTTAGCGGGTAGGGCTAGCGGGAGTGAGCAGTTCTTC

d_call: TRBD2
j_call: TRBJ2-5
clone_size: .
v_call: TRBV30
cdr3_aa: CAWARAGAGETQYF
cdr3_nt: TGTGCCTGGGCACGAGCGGGGGCCGGCGAGACCCAGTACTTC

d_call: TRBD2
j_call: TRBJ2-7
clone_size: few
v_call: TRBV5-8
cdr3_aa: CASGSGQTSREQYF
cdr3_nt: TGTGCCAGCGGGTCCGGGCAGACTAGCAGAGAGCAGTACTTC

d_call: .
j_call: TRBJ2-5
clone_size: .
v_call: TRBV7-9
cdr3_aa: CASSSWRDPSKETQYF
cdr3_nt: TGTGCCAGCAGCTCATGGCGGGACCCAAGTAAAGAGACCCAGTACTTC